The subject of this entry is one T cell receptor beta chain. The sample belongs to a study of blood T cell repertoires in COVID-19. Study-level information: Acute and convalescent COVID-19 samples came from the United States, Italy and Spain.

Clinical history as reported by participants underpinned cohort assignment. Original processing methods: Amplifying reference gene primers gave estimates of nucleated cell counts. Assay: immunoSEQ multiplex PCR; the TCRdb copy retains only in-frame clones and omits some. V and J calls plus clone size are reproduced from that table; the DNA served to infer D and trimming. The data contain 200,000 to 250,000 clones, roughly 80% of them seen just once; the ten biggest clones take up 1.3%. The TCR originated in a woman between 40 and 55 years old with acute COVID-19. The sequenced sample was PBMCs or T cells enriched from blood (not recorded which).

CDR3 protein: CASSQEEETDTQYF. CDR3 bases: TGCGCCAGCAGCCAAGAGGAGGAGACGGATACGCAGTATTTT. The chain joins TRBV4-1 to TRBJ2-3, with D maybe TRBD2 (5 bases). V shed 0 bases and J shed 6 bases, with 10 bases lying between them. This CDR3 contains 14 residues. From germline, CDR1 is MGHRA and CDR2 YSYEKL.